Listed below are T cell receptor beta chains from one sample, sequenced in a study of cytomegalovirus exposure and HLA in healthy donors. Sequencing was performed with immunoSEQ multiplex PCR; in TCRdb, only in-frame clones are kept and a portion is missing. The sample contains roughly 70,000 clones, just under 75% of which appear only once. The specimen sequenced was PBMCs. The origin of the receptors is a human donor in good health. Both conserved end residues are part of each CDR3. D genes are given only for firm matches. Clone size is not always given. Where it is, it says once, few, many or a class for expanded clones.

CAWSVQASSETQYF,TGTGCCTGGAGTGTACAGGCTAGTAGTGAGACCCAGTACTTC,-,TRBV30,-,TRBJ2-5
CASSQDLIDFNYGYTF,TGTGCCAGCAGCCAAGATCTAATCGACTTTAACTATGGCTACACCTTC,-,TRBV14,-,TRBJ1-2
CASSFTLTGPTTEDEKLFF,TGTGCCAGCAGCTTTACCCTTACAGGGCCCACAACGGAGGATGAAAAACTGTTTTTT,-,TRBV11-3,-,TRBJ1-4
CASSSRPPAYEQYF,TGTGCCAGCAGCTCCCGCCCGCCGGCCTACGAGCAGTACTTC,-,TRBV5-6,-,TRBJ2-7
CASSEGGLLGQFF,TGTGCCAGCAGTGAGGGTGGGCTCCTGGGGCAGTTCTTC,-,TRBV2,once,TRBJ2-1
CAISETGGDIQYF,TGTGCCATCAGTGAAACAGGGGGGGACATTCAGTACTTC,-,TRBV10-3,-,TRBJ2-4
CSVEGGDRAPNYGYTF,TGCAGCGTTGAAGGGGGGGACAGGGCTCCTAACTATGGCTACACCTTC,TRBD1,TRBV29-1,-,TRBJ1-2
CASSLAGDRTYEQYF,TGCGCCAGCAGCTTGGCGGGGGACAGGACTTACGAGCAGTACTTC,TRBD1,TRBV5-1,-,TRBJ2-7
CASSEAGRHAFF,TGTGCCAGCAGTGAAGCGGGGCGGCACGCTTTCTTT,-,TRBV6-1,-,TRBJ1-1
CASSLNSFNEKLFF,TGCGCCAGCAGCTTAAACAGTTTCAATGAAAAACTGTTTTTT,-,TRBV5-1,-,TRBJ1-4
CASSIDRGYEGYGYTF,TGTGCCAGTAGTATAGATCGAGGATATGAGGGCTATGGCTACACCTTC,-,TRBV19,-,TRBJ1-2
CASSSILAYEQYF,TGTGCCAGCAGCTCCATACTAGCCTACGAGCAGTACTTC,-,TRBV5-6,few,TRBJ2-7
CASSDHETLEKLFF,TGTGCCAGCAGTGATCACGAGACTCTTGAAAAACTGTTTTTT,-,TRBV2,-,TRBJ1-4
CASSLAVFSNQPQHF,TGTGCCAGCAGCTTGGCAGTCTTTAGCAATCAGCCCCAGCATTTT,-,TRBV5-6,-,TRBJ1-5
CASSQVKTGLNTGELFF,TGTGCCAGCAGCCAAGTAAAGACAGGGCTTAACACCGGGGAGCTGTTTTTT,TRBD1,TRBV14,-,TRBJ2-2
CASSFDRTGKANEQFF,TGTGCCAGCAGTTTCGATCGGACAGGGAAGGCGAATGAGCAGTTCTTC,TRBD1,TRBV27,-,TRBJ2-1
CASSQAPTTSGEQYF,TGCGCCAGCAGCCAAGCCCCGACTACCTCCGGAGAGCAGTACTTC,-,TRBV4-1,-,TRBJ2-7
CASSQDSQGHSYEQYF,TGCGCCAGCAGCCAAGATAGCCAGGGGCACTCCTACGAGCAGTACTTC,-,TRBV4-1,-,TRBJ2-7
CASRTIQGARADTQYF,TGTGCCAGCAGAACCATCCAGGGGGCCCGGGCAGATACGCAGTATTTT,TRBD1,TRBV28,-,TRBJ2-3
CASSLSQSQPQHF,TGTGCCAGCAGTTTATCACAAAGTCAGCCCCAGCATTTT,-,TRBV27,-,TRBJ1-5
CSVDQGEAGYTF,TGCAGCGTTGACCAAGGAGAGGCCGGCTACACCTTC,-,TRBV29-1,-,TRBJ1-2
CASSLSGAGTDTQYF,TGTGCCAGCAGCTTATCTGGGGCGGGCACAGATACGCAGTATTTT,-,TRBV7-9,once,TRBJ2-3
CAWSSSPGLAVPHSYNEQFF,TGTGCCTGGAGTTCATCCCCGGGACTAGCGGTTCCCCACTCCTACAATGAGCAGTTCTTC,TRBD2,TRBV30,-,TRBJ2-1
CASSSTGGRTDTQYF,TGTGCCAGCAGCTCCACAGGGGGCCGCACAGATACGCAGTATTTT,TRBD1,TRBV9,-,TRBJ2-3
CASSQGSHEQYF,TGTGCCAGCTCACAGGGTAGCCACGAGCAGTACTTC,-,TRBV7-6,few,TRBJ2-7
CASSSSNEQFF,TGCGCCAGCAGCTCGAGCAATGAGCAGTTCTTC,-,TRBV5-1,once,TRBJ2-1
CAWSVIPVYEQYF,TGTGCCTGGAGTGTAATCCCGGTCTACGAGCAGTACTTC,-,TRBV30,-,TRBJ2-7
CASSLDQAADTEAFF,TGCGCCAGCAGCTTGGACCAGGCTGCAGACACTGAAGCTTTCTTT,-,TRBV5-1,-,TRBJ1-1
CASSYSRERGTQYF,TGTGCCAGCAGTTACTCGCGGGAGAGGGGGACCCAGTACTTC,TRBD2,TRBV6-5,-,TRBJ2-5
CASSLLSSGSLNEQFF,TGCGCCAGCAGCTTGCTGTCTAGCGGGAGCCTCAATGAGCAGTTCTTC,TRBD2,TRBV5-1,-,TRBJ2-1
CASSKRQGRVSGNTIYF,TGTGCCAGCAGCAAAAGACAGGGCCGAGTCTCTGGAAACACCATATATTTT,TRBD1,TRBV7-9,-,TRBJ1-3
CASTWGQDSSEQYF,TGTGCCAGCACCTGGGGACAGGATTCTAGTGAGCAGTACTTC,TRBD1,TRBV6-6,medium-sized,TRBJ2-7
CASSLSPGNKYNEQFF,TGTGCCAGCAGCTTGTCTCCGGGAAATAAATACAATGAGCAGTTCTTC,-,TRBV5-6,-,TRBJ2-1
CASRGDWTEAGNTIYF,TGTGCCAGCAGGGGAGACTGGACAGAGGCTGGAAACACCATATATTTT,-,TRBV2,-,TRBJ1-3
CASARLPGETQYF,TGCGCCAGCGCCCGACTACCGGGGGAGACCCAGTACTTC,-,TRBV4-1,many,TRBJ2-5
CAWRKGQTDTQYF,TGTGCCTGGAGAAAGGGGCAGACAGATACGCAGTATTTT,-,TRBV30,-,TRBJ2-3
CATGTSGSVVWETQYF,TGTGCCACGGGAACTAGCGGGAGTGTAGTCTGGGAGACCCAGTACTTC,TRBD2,TRBV15,-,TRBJ2-5
CASFRQGAGNYGYTF,TGTGCCAGCTTCCGACAGGGGGCTGGTAACTATGGCTACACCTTC,TRBD1,TRBV28,-,TRBJ1-2
CASSRNDRDGNTIYF,TGCGCCAGCAGTCGTAATGACAGGGATGGAAACACCATATATTTT,TRBD1,TRBV5-1,-,TRBJ1-3
CASSLMSTAYNYGYTF,TGTGCCAGCAGCTTGATGTCGACAGCTTACAACTATGGCTACACCTTC,-,TRBV11-3,-,TRBJ1-2
CAISLSVDTEAFF,TGTGCCATCAGCCTCTCGGTGGACACTGAAGCTTTCTTT,-,TRBV10-3,few,TRBJ1-1
CASSHSYEQYF,TGTGCCAGCAGTCACTCCTACGAGCAGTACTTC,-,TRBV6-5,-,TRBJ2-7
CASSRNRQETQYF,TGTGCCAGCTCACGGAACAGGCAAGAGACCCAGTACTTC,-,TRBV18,once,TRBJ2-5
CASSPRTGVEAFF,TGTGCCAGCAGCCCTCGGACAGGGGTTGAAGCTTTCTTT,TRBD1,TRBV16,-,TRBJ1-1
CASSVLRDRGASEQFF,TGTGCCAGCAGCGTTCTCCGGGACAGGGGCGCGAGTGAGCAGTTCTTC,TRBD1,TRBV9,-,TRBJ2-1
CASSLWGATGDTEAFF,TGCGCCAGCAGCTTGTGGGGGGCGACAGGGGACACTGAAGCTTTCTTT,TRBD1,TRBV5-1,-,TRBJ1-1